What follows is one TCR beta chain and its context. No antigen is known for it. The source of the sample is a study of cytomegalovirus exposure and HLA in healthy donors. General study results and limits: In an earlier analysis, most TCR beta V segments were productive about 87% or about 30% of the time. Three of the chains that were CMV-associated were confirmed in vitro to be specific for CMV antigens.

The PCR ran on 60 Vbeta and 13 Jbeta primers. The repertoire was sequenced with immunoSEQ multiplex PCR; TCRdb's copy has only in-frame clones and lacks some. The table lists fewer than 150,000 clones, around 85% of them singletons, with about 1.2% in the top ten. V was clipped by 5 bases and J by 13 bases, with 20 bases between them. The length of the CDR3 is 13 residues. Germline V gives CDR1 LNHDA, CDR2 SQIVND (reference sequence). What was sequenced was PBMCs. V and J are TRBV19 and TRBJ1-2; TRBD1 might be the D (5 bases). The receptor comes from a female donor in good health and CMV-seronegative. Here the CDR3 reads CASSLIPRQGSTF. CDR3 DNA: TGTGCCAGTAGTCTCATCCCCCGGCAGGGAAGCACCTTC.